The 9 T cell receptor beta chains in this list originate from one sample, sequenced in a study of T cells in Graves' hyperthyroidism and ophthalmopathy. TCR beta CDR3 regions were amplified from RNA. First-round RT-PCR of the TCR CDR3 relied on the HTBI primer set. TCRdb reprocessed the multiplex PCR reads with MiXCR, giving one entry per CDR3 protein. The sample carries around 300,000 distinct CDR3 sequences, 12% to 15% recorded once. What was sequenced was blood. These receptors were collected from a woman aged 40 to 50 with Graves' hyperthyroidism.

V is TRBV20-1 and J is TRBJ2-3; weak D call: TRBD2 (5 bases). The CDR3 has 13 residues. V was shortened by 5 bases and J by 4 bases, with 13 bases between the two germline ends. CDR1 is DFQATT, CDR2 SNEGSKA, per germline (reference sequence). The CDR3 sequence is CSAGIDYPDTQYF. For the CDR3, the DNA is TGCAGTGCTGGGATCGACTATCCAGATACGCAGTATTTT.

This chain connects TRBV5-1 to TRBJ2-2; 9 nucleotides agree with TRBD1. The CDR3 covers 15 residues. With 5 bases clipped from V and 8 bases from J, the junction kept 10 bases outside the gene matches. From germline, CDR1 is SGHRS and CDR2 YFSETQ. The CDR3 sequence is CASRKLQGAEGELFF. CDR3 sequence (DNA): TGCGCCAGCAGGAAATTACAGGGGGCGGAAGGGGAGCTGTTTTTT.

V usage is TRBV4-1 and J usage is TRBJ2-7, with 10 bases fitting TRBD2. The CDR3 covers 17 residues. Germline loops: CDR1 MGHRA, CDR2 YSYEKL. Unmatched junction bases numbered 9, after V lost 0 bases and J lost 4 bases. The CDR3 coding sequence is TGCGCCAGCAGCCAAGATAGTGCTAGCGGGAGTTTTTACGAGCAGTACTTC. Its protein product is CASSQDSASGSFYEQYF.

This clonotype was observed at least ten times. The chain carries TRBV7-3 and TRBJ1-5; D gene ambiguous. The CDR3 totals 13 residues. The V end lost 0 bases, the J end lost 6 bases, and 6 bases lay between the germline ends. The V gene's germline CDR1 is SGHTA and CDR2 FQGTGA. The CDR3 bases are TGTGCCAGCAGCTTAACGTTAGGTCAGCCCCAGCATTTT. It codes for CASSLTLGQPQHF.

This clonotype was counted ten times or more. The chain couples TRBV18 to TRBJ2-5; no clear D gene. V was cut by 4 bases and J by 0 bases, with 6 bases left in between. The germline CDR1 and CDR2 sequences are KGHSH and LQKENI. The CDR3 consists of 13 residues. The CDR3 sequence: CASSRGYQETQYF. The CDR3, as DNA: TGTGCCAGCTCACGTGGGTACCAAGAGACCCAGTACTTC. Full variable domain (outside the CDR3, taken from reference TRBV18 and TRBJ2-5): NAGVMQNPRHLVRRRGQEARLRCSPMKGHSHVYWYRQLPEEGLKFMVYLQKENIIDESGMPKERFSAEFPKEGPSILRIQQVVRGDSAAYFCASSRGYQETQYFGPGTRLLVL.

The genes are TRBV2 and TRBJ2-3; 7 bases line up with TRBD1. Trimming cost V 6 bases and J 2 bases; bases outside gene matches: 11. The CDR3 covers 16 residues. Germline loops: CDR1 SNHLY, CDR2 FYNNEI. Here the CDR3 reads CASRRLTGTSTDTQYF. The CDR3 DNA follows: TGTGCCAGCAGGCGATTGACAGGGACCTCCACAGATACGCAGTATTTT. Full variable domain (missing parts from reference TRBV2 and TRBJ2-3): EPEVTQTPSHQVTQMGQEVILRCVPISNHLYFYWYRQILGQKVEFLVSFYNNEISEKSEIFDDQFSVERPDGSNFTLKIRSTKLEDSAMYFCASRRLTGTSTDTQYFGPGTRLTVL.

This clonotype occurred many times. The gene calls are TRBV5-1 and TRBJ2-7, with 8 bases that match TRBD1. Germline V gene lookup returns CDR1 SGHRS and CDR2 YFSETQ. Trimming removed 2 bases from V and 2 bases from J; junction bases left unmatched: 6. The CDR3 is 15 amino acids. The CDR3 here is CASSFAGQGPYEQYF. For the CDR3, the DNA is TGCGCCAGCAGCTTCGCCGGACAGGGTCCCTACGAGCAGTACTTC.

This clonotype was counted ten times or more. The V call is TRBV10-3, the J call TRBJ2-5; 7 bases line up with TRBD2. Looked up from germline, CDR1 is ENHRY and CDR2 is SYGVKD. The CDR3 spans 15 residues. Germline trimming cut 4 bases from V and 5 bases from J; bases unmatched to any gene: 10. CDR3: CAISGGTTLMETQYF. The CDR3 nucleotides read TGTGCCATCAGTGGGGGGACTACTTTAATGGAGACCCAGTACTTC.

This clonotype came up a few times. The CDR3 region is CAISDSTGGNTEAFF. As DNA, the CDR3 is TGTGCCATCAGTGATTCTACTGGGGGGAACACTGAAGCTTTCTTT. The chain carries TRBV10-3 and TRBJ1-1; possibly TRBD1 for D (5 bases). Trimming took off 3 bases at V and 1 base at J, with 12 bases between the two ends. Germline V CDR1 and CDR2: ENHRY, SYGVKD. CDR3 length equals 15 residues.